The present T cell receptor (beta chain) was sequenced within a study of blood T cell repertoires in COVID-19 (dated by TCRdb to between 2020 and 2021). Describing the broader study: Samples from collaborators originated in the United States, Italy and Spain and spanned both the acute and convalescent phases of COVID-19. Subjects who had been exposed to COVID-19, were actively infected with it, or had recovered from it provided the deeply sampled blood TCRbeta repertoires that made up the dataset. The samples were drawn from two sources: the first 160 participants of the ongoing ImmuneRACE study, and 1,200 or so subjects contributed by 6 global collaborators. Where available, HLA class I and class II types were obtained from metadata supplied by the sample provider rather than from assay-based typing. The sample metadata nearly always contained a de-identified subject ID, COVID-19 status, age in years and sex. The prospective study material was composed of cDNA or gDNA derived from T cells, B-cell-depleted T cells, or PBMCs. The repertoires were made available in a free public database intended to serve as a resource for research on the immune response to SARS-CoV-2.

Comment on this clone: No cognate antigen has been identified for it. Base qualities were left out, and no much larger clone turns up one base away.

Each collaborating institution followed its own protocols to collect whole blood in K2EDTA tubes. For TCRbeta analysis, collaborators shipped samples as frozen whole blood, isolated PBMCs, or DNA extracted from either of those sample types. TCRbeta CDR3 regions were amplified from genomic DNA by means of the immunoSEQ Assay, a bias-controlled multiplex PCR. Turning to the authors' computational methods: The number of nucleated cells in each sample was estimated from the amplification of reference gene primers within the assay. To quantify the absolute abundance of each unique TCRbeta CDR3 rearrangement, sequence reads were collapsed and filtered. For each sample, productive Simpson clonality was calculated by taking the square root of Simpson's diversity index across productive rearrangements. This is the immuneACCESS table as TCRdb keeps it, with only in-frame sequences that have V and J called. A part of the clones is gone; compared with another copy, unresolved V genes explain less than half, and the rest is unexplained. That table is the source of V, J and clone size, and D and trimming were worked out from the DNA. The sample includes some 120,000 clones, with around 88% observed a single time. Of the sample, approximately 0.81% is held by the ten largest clones.

Overall results and qualifications from the work: How much clinical and demographic metadata was included differed by source and by participant, and the metadata was provided uncurated.

The CDR3 sequence holds 14 residues, the cysteine and phenylalanine included. The sequence is cut down to CDR3 DNA, 42 bases in frame from base 1. From a lookup of the germline V gene, CDR1 and CDR2 are MNHEY and SVGAGI. Trimmed from V: 7 bases; trimmed from J: 6 bases; junction bases lacking a gene match: 7. The rearrangement combines TRBV6-5 with TRBJ2-1; 9 bases in the junction line up with TRBD1. The sample was peripheral blood. The TCR sequence derives from a woman aged 50 to 60 with active or convalescent COVID-19. The CDR3 has the sequence CASITGGSLNEQFF. The base sequence is TGTGCCAGCATTACAGGGGGCTCTCTCAATGAGCAGTTCTTC.